The 13 T cell receptor beta chains below come from one sample, sequenced in a study of blood T cells in healthy people across ages. Through a sample-barcoded 5' primer and a J-beta primer mix, a second PCR was run for roughly 6 to 11 cycles. In TCRdb, the 5' RACE reads were re-called with MiXCR into one record per CDR3 protein. The table shows 600,000 to 850,000 distinct CDR3 sequences, with roughly 41% occurring only once. The sample comprised blood. These receptor sequences come from a woman aged 55-70 years in good health.

The rearrangement uses TRBV5-1 and TRBJ2-1; perhaps TRBD2 as D (6 bases). This CDR3 is 16 amino acids long. The V end lost 0 bases, the J end lost 4 bases, and 14 bases lay between the germline ends. From germline, CDR1 is SGHRS and CDR2 YFSETQ. The CDR3 protein is CASSLDAGGPYNEQFF. CDR3 bases: TGCGCCAGCAGCTTGGATGCCGGGGGACCGTACAATGAGCAGTTCTTC.

This clonotype was observed many times. V usage is TRBV4-2 and J usage is TRBJ2-1; 9 bases agree with TRBD2. The CDR3 has 15 amino acids. Per the germline V gene, CDR1 is LGHNA and CDR2 is YNFKEQ. V shed 5 bases and J 0 bases; nucleotides not matched to a gene: 2. The CDR3 reads CASSNSGSSYNEQFF. The CDR3, as DNA: TGTGCCAGCAGCAATAGCGGGAGCTCCTACAATGAGCAGTTCTTC.

The chain recombines TRBV20-1 with TRBJ2-1; 15 bases align to TRBD2. Germline loops: CDR1 DFQATT, CDR2 SNEGSKA (reference sequence). V gave up 6 bases and J gave up 3 bases; unmatched junction bases: 15. CDR3 length: 19 amino acids. This CDR3 reads CSAATGLAGGPKNYNEQFF. The CDR3 DNA follows: TGCAGTGCCGCTACGGGACTAGCGGGGGGCCCTAAAAACTACAATGAGCAGTTCTTC.

This clonotype was recorded a few times. V and J are TRBV20-1 and TRBJ2-3; possibly TRBD2 for D (7 bases). This CDR3 is 14 amino acids long. V lost 0 bases and J lost 9, with 16 bases in between. From germline, CDR1 is DFQATT and CDR2 SNEGSKA (reference sequence). CDR3 sequence: CSARDYGGGATQYF. CDR3 DNA sequence: TGCAGTGCTAGAGATTACGGCGGGGGCGCCACGCAGTATTTT.

In this sample, this clonotype turned up a few times. The chain has TRBV15 and TRBJ2-1; 11 nucleotides line up with TRBD2. This CDR3 has 15 residues. V dropped 8 bases and J dropped 3; count of bases not matched to a gene: 6. Germline V gives CDR1 LNHNV, CDR2 YYDKDF (reference sequence). Written as DNA, the CDR3 is TGTGCCACCGGGGGGCTAGCGGGGGGCTACAATGAGCAGTTCTTC. This gives the protein CATGGLAGGYNEQFF.

In this sample, this clonotype turned up a few times. CDR3 nucleotides: TGTGCCAGCAGCCAAGATTTTGGGCCAGGGAATGGCTACACCTTC. Protein product: CASSQDFGPGNGYTF. V usage is TRBV4-2 and J usage is TRBJ1-2; D might be TRBD1 (5 bases). Germline assignment: CDR1 LGHNA and CDR2 YNFKEQ. The CDR3 covers 15 residues. V gave up 0 bases and J gave up 6 bases, with 14 bases separating them.

This clonotype showed up many times. V is TRBV29-1 and J is TRBJ1-5; 8 bases line up with TRBD1. Germline lookup yields CDR1 SQVTM and CDR2 ANQGSEA. This CDR3 comprises 14 residues. Trimming cost V 5 bases and J 4 bases; bases outside gene matches: 7. The CDR3 nucleotides read TGCAGCGTTACGACAGGGGACGGGAATCAGCCCCAGCATTTT. It translates to CSVTTGDGNQPQHF. Using reference TRBV29-1 and TRBJ1-5 for the parts outside the CDR3, the full variable domain is SAVISQKPSRDICQRGTSLTIQCQVDSQVTMMFWYRQQPGQSLTLIATANQGSEATYESGFVIDKFPISRPNLTFSTLTVSNMSPEDSSIYLCSVTTGDGNQPQHFGDGTRLSIL.

This clonotype was seen at least ten times. The V and J genes are TRBV29-1 and TRBJ2-3, with D hard to call. The CDR3 sequence is 12 residues long. Deletions cut 0 bases from V and 6 bases from J, with 7 bases between. Germline V gives CDR1 SQVTM, CDR2 ANQGSEA. This CDR3 reads CSVEEPRDTQYF. The CDR3 nucleotides are TGCAGCGTTGAAGAACCCCGGGATACGCAGTATTTT.

The V gene is TRBV3-1, the J gene TRBJ2-4; no clear D gene. The CDR3 runs to 14 residues. Trimming removed 4 bases from V and 0 bases from J, with 7 bases in between. Germline V gives CDR1 LGHDT, CDR2 YNNKEL (reference sequence). This CDR3 is CASSPTVAKNIQYF. In DNA form, the CDR3 reads TGTGCCAGCAGCCCGACGGTAGCCAAAAACATTCAGTACTTC.

The rearrangement joins TRBV4-3 to TRBJ1-2; no firm D call. The CDR3 has 14 residues. The V gene's germline CDR1 is LGHNA and CDR2 YSLEER. V lost 0 bases to trimming and J lost 4 bases, with 9 bases between them. The CDR3 region is CASSQDGTRYGYTF. CDR3 in DNA: TGCGCCAGCAGCCAAGATGGCACACGCTATGGCTACACCTTC.

The chain links TRBV6-5 to TRBJ2-7, with D perhaps matching TRBD1 or TRBD2 (5 bases each). Germline V lookup: CDR1 MNHEY, CDR2 SVGAGI. V was clipped by 6 bases and J by 3 bases, with 15 bases between them. The CDR3 is 14 amino acids. CDR3 amino acids: CASSLRDGDYEQYF. For the CDR3, the DNA is TGTGCCAGCAGCCTCCGGGACGGGGACTACGAGCAGTACTTC.

The chain carries TRBV20-1 and TRBJ1-2; D is undetermined. The V gene's germline CDR1 is DFQATT and CDR2 SNEGSKA (reference sequence). The CDR3 loop spans 13 amino acids. V was clipped by 4 bases and J by 0 bases, with 9 bases between them. In DNA, the CDR3 is TGCAGTGCTACCACATCTTCTAACTATGGCTACACCTTC. It encodes CSATTSSNYGYTF.

J is TRBJ1-5 and V is TRBV7-2; a weak D match, TRBD1 (6 bases). The CDR3 consists of 15 residues. The germline V gene encodes CDR1 SGHTA and CDR2 FQGNSA. V lost 9 bases to trimming and J lost 4 bases, with 19 bases between them. For the CDR3, the DNA is TGTGCCAGTAGCCTGTGGACAGAAATAAATCAGCCCCAGCATTTT. This encodes CASSLWTEINQPQHF.